This paragraph covers one T cell receptor beta chain sequence. Its antigen target is currently unknown. No much larger clone is present one base from it, and per-base qualities are unavailable. In the germline V gene, CDR1 corresponds to SGHRS and CDR2 to YFSETQ. The CDR3 measures 16 amino acids from cysteine to phenylalanine. The sequence is cut down to CDR3 DNA, 48 bases in frame from base 1. The junction carries 21 bases between V and J, which are trimmed by 3 bases and 7 bases respectively. The entry originates in a study of cytotoxic CD8 clonotypes in ibrutinib-treated CLL (dated by TCRdb to the early 2020s). Regarding the study in general: In this cohort, more than 14 patients were treatment-naive and ten to eleven were relapsed/refractory, while 17 to 18 had unmutated IGHV. Response samples were taken after a median of 12 months on treatment, ranging from about 6 to 40 months. An average of around 260,000 productive templates and some 99,000 productive rearrangements was obtained per sample. Cryopreserved peripheral blood mononuclear cells were collected before treatment, at response, and at either disease progression or sustained remission. Partial responses were observed in about 24 patients and complete responses in 2; after a median follow-up of roughly 62 months, remission was maintained in 15 or so patients and progression was observed in 12. Of the approximately 86 people in the trial, some 28 had longitudinal samples available. What the research found in general, with its limitations: Sampling times were not matched between patients in sustained remission and patients whose disease was progressing, and lymph node repertoires were not examined. Baseline clonality exceeded that of age-matched healthy donors and correlated strongly with circulating CD8+ T-cell counts. An increase in clonality was observed at ibrutinib response, with clonality remaining stable during sustained remission and falling back toward baseline at progression. Public clonotypes were rare and either shrank or stayed stable during treatment, and the rise in clonality at ibrutinib response reflected expansion of private clonotypes.

Roughly 2 micrograms of genomic DNA were extracted from cryopreserved PBMCs for TCR beta library preparation. High-throughput TCR beta sequencing was performed on longitudinal blood samples from CLL patients receiving ibrutinib monotherapy. Patients were enrolled in a phase 2 open-label single-center ibrutinib monotherapy trial. A MiSeq instrument was used for deep resolution sequencing, which targeted depths ranging from 1 in 1 million up to 1 in 200,000 T cells, with coverage averaging 10x for each clonotype. The immunoSEQ hsTCRB Kit was used to generate TCR beta libraries. Regarding the original processing steps: The data were analyzed with ImmunoSEQ Analyzer and ImmunoSEQ Data Assistant, and V, D and J gene assignments followed IMGT definitions. Clonality, which ranges from 0 to 1, was calculated as one minus the normalized Shannon entropy of productive rearrangement frequencies. Only overrepresented clonotypes making up at least 0.05% of each patient's repertoire were included in the public clonotype analysis. About a dozen age-matched healthy donor repertoires from immuneACCESS served as clonality controls. TCRdb holds this immuneACCESS table with in-frame rearrangements only. Some clones are missing; in checked studies, unresolved V genes explain under half, and the rest has no known cause. V and J calls and clone size come straight from that table; D and trimming were deduced from the DNA. The sample includes about 5,500 clones, with approximately 73% observed a single time. Around two fifths of the sample is in the top ten clones.

The TCR was taken from a human donor with chronic lymphocytic leukemia. The sequence links TRBV5-1 to TRBJ2-3; the D gene is possibly TRBD1 or TRBD2, each agreeing over 8 bases. This material consisted of PBMCs, taken before ibrutinib treatment. The DNA sequence is TGCGCCAGCAGCTCGGACAGGGTGGGCGGGGGGTATACGCAGTATTTT. The translation is CASSSDRVGGGYTQYF.